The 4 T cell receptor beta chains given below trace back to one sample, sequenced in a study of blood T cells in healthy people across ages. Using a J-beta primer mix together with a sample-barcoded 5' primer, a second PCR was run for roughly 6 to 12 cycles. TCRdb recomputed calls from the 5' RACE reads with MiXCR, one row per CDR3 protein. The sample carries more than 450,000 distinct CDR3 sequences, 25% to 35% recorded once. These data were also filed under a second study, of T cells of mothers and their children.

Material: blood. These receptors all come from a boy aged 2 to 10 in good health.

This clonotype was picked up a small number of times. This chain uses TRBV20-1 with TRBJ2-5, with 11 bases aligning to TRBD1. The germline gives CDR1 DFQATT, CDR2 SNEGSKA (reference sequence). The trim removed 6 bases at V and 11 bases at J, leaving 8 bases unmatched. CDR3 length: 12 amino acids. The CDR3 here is CSARDRGGEQYF. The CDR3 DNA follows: TGCAGTGCAAGGGACAGGGGGGGAGAGCAGTACTTC.

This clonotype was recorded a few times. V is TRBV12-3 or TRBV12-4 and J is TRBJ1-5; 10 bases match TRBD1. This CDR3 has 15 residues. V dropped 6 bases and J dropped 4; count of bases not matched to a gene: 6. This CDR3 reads CASRRQGAVNQPQHF. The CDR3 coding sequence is TGTGCCAGCAGAAGACAGGGGGCCGTAAATCAGCCCCAGCATTTT.

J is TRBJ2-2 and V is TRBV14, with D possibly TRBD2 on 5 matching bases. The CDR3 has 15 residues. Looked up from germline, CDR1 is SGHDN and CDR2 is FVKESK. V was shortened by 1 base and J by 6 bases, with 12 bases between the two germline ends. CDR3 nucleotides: TGTGCCAGCAGCCAAGCCCGAGGGTGGGCCGGGGAGCTGTTTTTT. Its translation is CASSQARGWAGELFF.

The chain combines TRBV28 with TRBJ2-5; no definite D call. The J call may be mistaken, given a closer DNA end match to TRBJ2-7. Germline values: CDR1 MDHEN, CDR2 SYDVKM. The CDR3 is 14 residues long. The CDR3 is CASRAVSSSYEQYF. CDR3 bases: TGTGCCAGCAGAGCAGTCTCCAGCTCCTACGAGCAGTACTTC.